These 10 T cell receptor beta chains were all obtained from the same sample, sequenced in a study of blood T cell repertoires in COVID-19. Profiled with immunoSEQ multiplex PCR; TCRdb holds only in-frame clones, not every one. The profile shows about 180,000 clones, less than 90% of them singletons. Source material: peripheral blood. These receptors were obtained from a woman in her 70s with COVID-19, enrolled during active disease.

The sample holds a few counts of this clone. V usage is TRBV4-2 and J usage is TRBJ2-3; D call uncertain. Trimming cost V 3 bases and J 1 base, with 5 bases left between them. This CDR3 is built from 13 residues. CDR1 and CDR2 from the germline V gene are LGHNA and YNFKEQ. The CDR3 DNA reads TGTGCCAGCAGCCATTCGGGCACAGATACGCAGTATTTT. It specifies CASSHSGTDTQYF.

The chain joins TRBV18 to TRBJ1-4; 8 bases agree with TRBD1. The CDR3 is made up of 15 amino acids. With 1 base clipped from V and 3 bases from J, the junction kept 1 base outside the gene matches. Per germline, CDR1 KGHSH and CDR2 LQKENI. Here the CDR3 DNA reads TGTGCCAGCTCACCACTGACAGGGGCTAATGAAAAACTGTTTTTT. It translates to CASSPLTGANEKLFF.

V gene TRBV28 combines with J gene TRBJ1-1, with 7 bases that match TRBD1. The J segment lost 0 bases and the V segment lost 9 bases, leaving 10 bases of the junction unmatched. Germline CDR1 reads MDHEN; CDR2 reads SYDVKM. This CDR3 comprises 15 residues. Here the CDR3 DNA reads TGTGCCAGTGTCGAGAACAGGGGAATGAACACTGAAGCTTTCTTT. Its protein product is CASVENRGMNTEAFF.

The rearrangement links TRBV28 to TRBJ2-3; 9 positions match TRBD1. V dropped 5 bases and J dropped 14; count of bases not matched to a gene: 5. CDR1 and CDR2 from the germline V gene are MDHEN and SYDVKM. CDR3 length: 11 residues. The CDR3 DNA reads as TGTGCCAGCAGTGGACAGGGGCCTCCGTATTTT. It is translated as CASSGQGPPYF.

V is TRBV5-6 and J is TRBJ2-2; 8 bases map to TRBD1. Trimming removed 4 bases from V and 6 bases from J; junction bases left unmatched: 5. The CDR3 covers 14 residues. Germline lookup yields CDR1 SGHDT and CDR2 YYEEEE. The CDR3, as DNA: TGTGCCAGCAGCAAGACAGGGGACCCCGGGGAGCTGTTTTTT. It encodes CASSKTGDPGELFF.

The CDR3 DNA reads TGCGCCAGCTCTGGCCCTGGCACAGATACGCAGTATTTT. It yields the protein CASSGPGTDTQYF. The chain combines TRBV10-1 with TRBJ2-3; the D is unclear. The CDR3 runs 13 residues. Germline V gives CDR1 WNHNN, CDR2 SYGVQD (reference sequence). The ends were cut back, 8 bases at V and 1 base at J, with 10 bases in the middle.

The V call is TRBV6-6, the J call TRBJ2-7; 9 bases fit TRBD2. With 0 bases clipped from V and 6 bases from J, the junction kept 6 bases outside the gene matches. This CDR3 contains 15 residues. Germline CDR1 is MNHNY and CDR2 is SVGAGI (reference sequence). DNA for the CDR3: TGTGCCAGCAGTTACTCCAGAGCGGGAGGTAGCGAGCAGTACTTC. It yields the protein CASSYSRAGGSEQYF.

The J gene is TRBJ2-5, the V gene TRBV5-4; D is perhaps TRBD2 (6 bases). The CDR3 contains 13 residues. The V end lost 6 bases, the J end lost 10 bases, and 19 bases lay between the germline ends. Per the germline V gene, CDR1 is SGHNT and CDR2 is YYREEE (reference sequence). CDR3 nucleotides: TGTGCCAGCACTGTGGGAGGAGAGGTAGACCAGTACTTC. Protein: CASTVGGEVDQYF. Full variable domain (missing parts from reference TRBV5-4 and TRBJ2-5): ETGVTQSPTHLIKTRGQQVTLRCSSQSGHNTVSWYQQALGQGPQFIFQYYREEENGRGNFPPRFSGLQFPNYSSELNVNALELDDSALYLCASTVGGEVDQYFGPGTRLLVL.

The V gene is TRBV30, the J gene TRBJ1-5, with TRBD1 as a possible D gene (6 bases). CDR3 length equals 13 residues. CDR1 and CDR2 from the germline V gene are GTSNPN and SVGIG (reference sequence). The V and J ends lost 1 base and 11 bases respectively, with 15 bases between them. The DNA of the CDR3 is TGTGCCTGGAGTGAAGGGGGAGTAGGGGCCCAGCATTTT. It codes for CAWSEGGVGAQHF.

This chain uses TRBV7-6 with TRBJ2-1, with TRBD2 as a possible D gene (5 bases). The V and J ends lost 3 bases and 13 bases respectively, with 10 bases between them. CDR3 length: 11 residues. CDR1 is SGHVS, CDR2 FNYEAQ, per germline. The CDR3 sequence: CASSFSGFQFF. In nucleotides, the CDR3 is TGTGCCAGCAGCTTTTCGGGGTTCCAGTTCTTC.